The 2 T cell receptor beta chains reported below all come from one sample, sequenced in a study of blood T cell repertoires in COVID-19. TCRdb keeps only in-frame clones here, not all; method: immunoSEQ multiplex PCR. The data contain around 270,000 clones, more than 75% of them seen just once; the ten biggest clones take up 2% to 3%. Sequencing was carried out using peripheral blood. The source is a woman aged 45-65 years with acute or convalescent COVID-19.

This clone was seen once. V and J are TRBV9 and TRBJ1-3; no clear D. The CDR3 loop spans 13 amino acids. CDR1 is SGDLS and CDR2 is YYNGEE in the germline V gene. Trimming shortened V by 1 base and J by 4 bases, and 6 bases separated the two germline ends. CDR3 region: CASSVSSGNTIYF. DNA for the CDR3: TGTGCCAGCAGCGTATCTTCCGGAAACACCATATATTTT.

This clone occurred a few times. V is TRBV7-2 and J is TRBJ2-7; 12 nucleotides align to TRBD2. The CDR3 sequence is 16 residues long. CDR1 is SGHTA, CDR2 FQGNSA, per germline. Unmatched junction bases numbered 8, after V lost 5 bases and J lost 3 bases. CDR3 residues: CASSPRPTSGSYEQYF. The CDR3 DNA sequence: TGTGCCAGCAGCCCGCGTCCGACTAGCGGGAGCTACGAGCAGTACTTC. The whole variable domain, remainder taken from reference TRBV7-2 and TRBJ2-7, is GAGVSQSPSNKVTEKGKDVELRCDPISGHTALYWYRQSLGQGLEFLIYFQGNSAPDKSGLPSDRFSAERTGGSVSTLTIQRTQQEDSAVYLCASSPRPTSGSYEQYFGPGTRLTVT.